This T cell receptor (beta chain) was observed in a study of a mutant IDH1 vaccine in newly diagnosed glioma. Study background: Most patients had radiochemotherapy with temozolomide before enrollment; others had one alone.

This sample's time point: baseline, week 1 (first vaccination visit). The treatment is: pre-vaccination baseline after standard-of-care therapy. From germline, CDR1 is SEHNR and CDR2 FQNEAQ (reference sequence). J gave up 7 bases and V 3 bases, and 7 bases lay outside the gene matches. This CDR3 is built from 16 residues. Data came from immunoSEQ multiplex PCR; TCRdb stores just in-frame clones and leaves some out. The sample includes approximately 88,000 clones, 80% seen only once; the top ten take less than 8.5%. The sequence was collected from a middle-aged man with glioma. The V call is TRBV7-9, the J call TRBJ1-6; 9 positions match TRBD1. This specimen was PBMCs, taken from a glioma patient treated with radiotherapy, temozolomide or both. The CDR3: CASSFFQTGGNSPLHF. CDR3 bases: TGTGCCAGCAGCTTTTTCCAGACAGGGGGAAATTCACCCCTCCACTTT.